The rows below give T cell receptor beta chains drawn from one sample of a study of blood T cell repertoires in COVID-19. The data were produced by immunoSEQ multiplex PCR, yet TCRdb's version contains in-frame clones alone and is incomplete. The sample lists some 190,000 clones; 75% to 85% were seen once. Material: PBMCs or T cells enriched from blood (not recorded which). The receptor source for this set is a man younger than 40 with acute COVID-19. Each CDR3 is given with its conserved first and last residue. A D gene is named only where the DNA matches it firmly. Some rows have no size entry. The others give once, few or many, or a class for an expanded clone.

clone size	D gene	V gene	J gene	CDR3 DNA	CDR3 protein
-	TRBD2	TRBV4-1	TRBJ2-2	TGCGCCAGCAGCCAGGGACTAGCGGGGAATGGGGAGCTGTTTTTT	CASSQGLAGNGELFF
-	-	TRBV28	TRBJ2-3	TGTGCCAGCAGGCGGGGTTTCCTTAGCACAGATACGCAGTATTTT	CASRRGFLSTDTQYF
-	-	TRBV6-6	TRBJ1-5	TGTGCCAGCAGATTAAACGGGGGGAATCAGCCCCAGCATTTT	CASRLNGGNQPQHF
-	-	TRBV2	TRBJ1-6	TGTGCCAGCAGTGTCCCACGGGATTCACCCCTCCACTTT	CASSVPRDSPLHF
-	-	TRBV27	TRBJ1-5	TGTGCCAGCAGTACCTATAGCAATCAGCCCCAGCATTTT	CASSTYSNQPQHF
-	-	TRBV6-5	TRBJ1-3	TGTGCCAGCAGACTCCAGGGTACTGGAAACACCATATATTTT	CASRLQGTGNTIYF
-	-	TRBV7-9	TRBJ1-3	TGTGCCAGCAGCAATGACAGGTCCTCTGGAAACACCATATATTTT	CASSNDRSSGNTIYF
-	-	TRBV13	TRBJ2-3	TGTGCCAGCAGCCCTCGAGGCAGGGGCACAGATACGCAGTATTTT	CASSPRGRGTDTQYF
-	-	TRBV2	TRBJ2-1	TGTGCCAGCAGTGAACTAGCGAACTCCTACAATGAGCAGTTCTTC	CASSELANSYNEQFF
-	-	TRBV5-1	TRBJ2-5	TGCGCCAGCAGCTTGCTTCCGGCAGGGGCCGGGGAGACCCAGTACTTC	CASSLLPAGAGETQYF
-	TRBD2	TRBV7-9	TRBJ2-3	TGTGCCAGCAGCTTAGTGACTAGCGGGGGGCCGGGGGAGCAGGATACGCAGTATTTT	CASSLVTSGGPGEQDTQYF
-	-	TRBV5-1	TRBJ2-7	TGCGCCAGCAGCCCGCAGGACAGACTCTACGAGCAGTACTTC	CASSPQDRLYEQYF
-	-	TRBV6-5	TRBJ1-1	TGTGCCAGCAGACCCCCCGGGACAAAGAACACTGAAGCTTTCTTT	CASRPPGTKNTEAFF
-	-	TRBV9	TRBJ2-3	TGTGCCAGCAGCGTAGGCCAGGGGGGCACAAAAGGAGATACGCAGTATTTT	CASSVGQGGTKGDTQYF
-	-	TRBV2	TRBJ2-5	TGTGCCAGCAGTGAAAAGAAAGGGGCGCGGGAGACCCAGTACTTC	CASSEKKGARETQYF
-	-	TRBV2	TRBJ1-2	TGTGCCAGCAGATTAGGACAGCTTGTCGATCGCTACACCTTC	CASRLGQLVDRYTF
-	-	TRBV10-1	TRBJ1-1	TGCGCCAGCACCGCGGGAGCGAACACTGAAGCTTTCTTT	CASTAGANTEAFF
-	-	TRBV6-5	TRBJ1-1	TGTGCCAGCAGTCCCGGAGTAACTGAAGCTTTCTTT	CASSPGVTEAFF
-	TRBD1	TRBV5-6	TRBJ1-2	TGTGCCAGCAGCTTGGAACAGGGGGCTTCGTGGTACTATGGCTACACCTTC	CASSLEQGASWYYGYTF
-	TRBD1	TRBV19	TRBJ1-5	TGTGCCAGTAGGGGACAGGATCCCTATATTGGCAATCAGCCCCAGCATTTT	CASRGQDPYIGNQPQHF
once	TRBD1	TRBV4-1	TRBJ1-2	TGCGCCAGCAGCCAAGGACAGGGGGTTCTTAACTATGGCTACACCTTC	CASSQGQGVLNYGYTF
-	-	TRBV4-1	TRBJ2-7	TGCGCCAGCAGCCAAGCTGGGCGCTACGAGCAGTACTTC	CASSQAGRYEQYF
-	TRBD1	TRBV9	TRBJ1-1	TGTGCCAGCAGCGTAGAGACAGGGCACACTGAAGCTTTCTTT	CASSVETGHTEAFF
-	-	TRBV11-2	TRBJ2-5	TGTGCCAGCAGCTTAGAATGGGGGAGGAGGAAAGAGACCCAGTACTTC	CASSLEWGRRKETQYF
once	-	TRBV27	TRBJ2-7	TGTGCCAGCAGTCCCGCCGGTTACGAGCAGTACTTC	CASSPAGYEQYF
-	-	TRBV18	TRBJ2-7	TGTGCCAGCTCACCAGTTCCTAGCTCCTACGAGCAGTACTTC	CASSPVPSSYEQYF
-	-	TRBV19	TRBJ2-3	TGTGCCAGTAGTAGAGGGGGGGAGAATACGCAGTATTTT	CASSRGGENTQYF
-	-	TRBV13	TRBJ1-3	TGTGCCAGCAGCTTGCGGGGGCCTGGAAACACCATATATTTT	CASSLRGPGNTIYF
-	-	TRBV11-2	TRBJ2-7	TGTGCCAGCAGCTCGACAGTCGCGGGGAGGTACGAGCAGTACTTC	CASSSTVAGRYEQYF
many	TRBD1	TRBV5-1	TRBJ2-3	TGCGCCAGCAGAAGTGGGACAGGGGTCTGGGATACGCAGTATTTT	CASRSGTGVWDTQYF
-	-	TRBV3-1/TRBV3-2	TRBJ1-2	TGTGCCAGCAGCCAAGAGGCAGTCGACTATGGCTACACCTTC	CASSQEAVDYGYTF
-	-	TRBV6-5	TRBJ2-2	TGTGCCAGCCCCCAATTTGGCGGGAACACCGGGGAGCTGTTTTTT	CASPQFGGNTGELFF
few	-	TRBV30	TRBJ1-2	TGTGCCTGGAGTGTACAGGGATCTCAAGGCTACACCTTC	CAWSVQGSQGYTF
once	TRBD1	TRBV19	TRBJ2-7	TGTGCCAGTAGCCTTTGGGGACAGGGGATCTACGAGCAGTACTTC	CASSLWGQGIYEQYF
-	TRBD2	TRBV6-6	TRBJ2-2	TGTGCCAGCAGTCCCCCGATTTGGCTTAGCGGGGGGGCCAGCGGGGAGCTGTTTTTT	CASSPPIWLSGGASGELFF
-	-	TRBV18	TRBJ1-3	TGTGCCAGCTCACCACAGCGGGACAACTCTGGAAACACCATATATTTT	CASSPQRDNSGNTIYF
-	TRBD2	TRBV9	TRBJ2-2	TGTGCCAGCAGCGTAGTAGGTAGCGGGGGTATCGCCGGGGAGCTGTTTTTT	CASSVVGSGGIAGELFF
-	TRBD1	TRBV18	TRBJ1-2	TGTGCCAGCTCCCAAGGACAGGCCTTGGATGGCTACACCTTC	CASSQGQALDGYTF
-	TRBD2	TRBV5-1	TRBJ2-5	TGCGCCAGCAGCTTGACCCATAGCGGGGGGCCGGAAGAGACCCAGTACTTC	CASSLTHSGGPEETQYF
-	-	TRBV14	TRBJ2-7	TGTGCCAGCAGCCAAGCGGCAGGGGGGTCTACAGCGCAGTACTTC	CASSQAAGGSTAQYF
-	TRBD2	TRBV19	TRBJ2-2	TGTGCCAGTAGTACCCTAGCGGGGGGGATCACCGGGGAGCTGTTTTTT	CASSTLAGGITGELFF
-	TRBD1	TRBV4-2	TRBJ1-1	TGTGCCAGCAGCCAAGAGCTCAGGGGGCTCACTGAAGCTTTCTTT	CASSQELRGLTEAFF
-	TRBD2	TRBV5-1	TRBJ2-2	TGCGCCAGCAGCTTGGTCCATCCGACTAGCCTGAACACCGGGGAGCTGTTTTTT	CASSLVHPTSLNTGELFF
-	-	TRBV4-1	TRBJ2-2	TGCGCCAGCACACGGACTGAGGCGGGAACCGGGGAGCTGTTTTTT	CASTRTEAGTGELFF
-	-	TRBV3-1/TRBV3-2	TRBJ1-5	TGTGCCAGCAGCCAAGATCGGAATCAGCCCCAGCATTTT	CASSQDRNQPQHF
few	TRBD2	TRBV25-1	TRBJ2-3	TGTGCCACCCGTCGGGGGGGTGTTCAGGATACGCAGTATTTT	CATRRGGVQDTQYF
-	TRBD1	TRBV6-1	TRBJ1-1	TGTGCCAGCAGTGACAGGGGGACTGAAGCTTTCTTT	CASSDRGTEAFF
-	TRBD1	TRBV19	TRBJ2-5	TGTGCCAGTAGTATGGGTGACAGGGACCAAGAGACCCAGTACTTC	CASSMGDRDQETQYF
-	TRBD1	TRBV19	TRBJ1-5	TGTGCCAGTAGATCACAGGGGTTAGGGCAGCCCCAGCATTTT	CASRSQGLGQPQHF
-	-	TRBV19	TRBJ2-2	TGTGCCAGTAGTTTAGGGCGGGGACTGAACACCGGGGAGCTGTTTTTT	CASSLGRGLNTGELFF
-	-	TRBV7-9	TRBJ2-2	TGTGCCAGCAGCCACGCGGGGGCTAGGACGTCCGGGGAGCTGTTTTTT	CASSHAGARTSGELFF
-	-	TRBV15	TRBJ1-2	TGTGCCACCAGCGGGGAGGAGCACTATGGCTACACCTTC	CATSGEEHYGYTF
few	-	TRBV7-9	TRBJ1-1	TGTGCCAGCAGTATGTCCGGGAACACTGAAGCTTTCTTT	CASSMSGNTEAFF
-	TRBD1	TRBV5-1	TRBJ2-7	TGCGCCAGCAGCTTGGGGACAGGGGATTTACTCGAGCAGTACTTC	CASSLGTGDLLEQYF
few	-	TRBV7-3	TRBJ1-1	TGTGCCAGCAGCTTAACGTTCTCTACTGAAGCTTTCTTT	CASSLTFSTEAFF
-	-	TRBV21-1	TRBJ2-1	TGTGCCAGCAGCAAAATTAGCGGGGGCTTGAATGAGCAGTTCTTC	CASSKISGGLNEQFF
-	-	TRBV18	TRBJ1-6	TGTGCCAGCTCACCAGGGGGCGATTCACCCCTCCACTTT	CASSPGGDSPLHF
-	TRBD1	TRBV9	TRBJ2-1	TGTGCCAGCAGCGTAGCTATCGGACAGGGGGCCTACAATGAGCAGTTCTTC	CASSVAIGQGAYNEQFF
-	-	TRBV12-3/TRBV12-4	TRBJ1-6	TGTGCCAGCCGCAGGGTCGCTAATTCACCCCTCCACTTT	CASRRVANSPLHF